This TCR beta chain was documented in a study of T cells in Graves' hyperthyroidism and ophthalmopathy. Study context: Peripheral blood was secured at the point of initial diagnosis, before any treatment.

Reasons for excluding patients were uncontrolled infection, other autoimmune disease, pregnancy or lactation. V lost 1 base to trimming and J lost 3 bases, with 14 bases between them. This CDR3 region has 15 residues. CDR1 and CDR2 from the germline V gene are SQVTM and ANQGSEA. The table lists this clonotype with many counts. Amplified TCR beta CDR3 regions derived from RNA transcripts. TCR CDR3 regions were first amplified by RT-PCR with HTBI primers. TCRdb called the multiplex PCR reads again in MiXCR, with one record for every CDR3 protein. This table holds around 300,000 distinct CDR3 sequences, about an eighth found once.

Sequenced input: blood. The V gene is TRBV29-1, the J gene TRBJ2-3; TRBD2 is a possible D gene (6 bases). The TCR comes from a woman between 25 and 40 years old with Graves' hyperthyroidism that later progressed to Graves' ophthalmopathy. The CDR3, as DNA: TGCAGCGTTGAAGGAGAAGCGGGCCTTACAGATACGCAGTATTTT. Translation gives CSVEGEAGLTDTQYF.